A selection of T cell receptor beta chains follows, all from one sample in a study of T-cell memory formation after mild COVID-19. TCRdb reprocessed the 5' RACE reads via MiXCR and lists one record per CDR3 protein. The sample contains approximately 260,000 distinct CDR3 sequences, over 15% of which appear only once. Source material: PBMCs or a T cell subset sorted from them (not recorded which). The receptor source for this set is a man aged 18 to 29 who had mild COVID-19 (a few samples of this study predate the infection). Cell type and time point are not known. Both conserved end residues are part of each CDR3. A D gene is named only where the DNA matches it firmly. Size values are once, few and many counts, or a class for expanded clones, and some rows have none.

d_gene | abundance | j_gene | v_gene | CDR3aa | CDR3nt
- | - | TRBJ2-3 | TRBV6-1 | CASSDWGRTDTQYF | TGTGCCAGCAGTGATTGGGGGCGCACAGATACGCAGTATTTT
TRBD2 | many | TRBJ2-7 | TRBV2 | CASSEDPAGGREQYF | TGTGCCAGCAGTGAAGACCCAGCGGGGGGGCGCGAGCAGTACTTC
- | many | TRBJ2-1 | TRBV7-2 | CASSLGLPAYNEQFF | TGTGCCAGCAGCTTAGGGCTGCCCGCATACAATGAGCAGTTCTTC
- | - | TRBJ2-3 | TRBV7-6 | CASSLWADTQYF | TGTGCCAGCAGCTTATGGGCAGATACGCAGTATTTT
TRBD1 | - | TRBJ1-1 | TRBV4-1 | CASSHIGTGPEAFF | TGCGCCAGCAGCCACATTGGGACAGGCCCTGAAGCTTTCTTT
- | - | TRBJ2-4 | TRBV5-5 | CASSLGPGENIQYF | TGTGCCAGCAGCTTGGGTCCAGGGGAGAACATTCAGTACTTC
- | few | TRBJ2-3 | TRBV7-6 | CASSLMSGTDGTQYF | TGTGCCAGCAGCTTAATGTCCGGAACGGACGGTACGCAGTATTTT
- | - | TRBJ2-1 | TRBV20-1 | CSARAGAPYNEQFF | TGCAGTGCTAGAGCTGGGGCTCCTTACAATGAGCAGTTCTTC
TRBD2 | few | TRBJ2-1 | TRBV24-1 | CATTSAAGGSYNEQFF | TGTGCCACCACCTCCGCCGCGGGGGGCTCCTACAATGAGCAGTTCTTC
- | - | TRBJ1-1 | TRBV6-2/TRBV6-3 | CASRGVGRTEAFF | TGTGCCAGCAGAGGTGTAGGGCGCACTGAAGCTTTCTTT